This TCR beta chain was documented in a study of CD8 T cells in Susac syndrome (dated by TCRdb to about 2019). Regarding the research as a whole: Repertoire sequencing was used to test whether CD8+ T cell activation and differentiation in Susac syndrome was antigen driven. Study-wide conclusions, independent of this receptor: The TCR sequencing and HLA analysis was acknowledged to have included a relatively small number of individuals.

RNA was extracted with the RNeasy kit and about 0.5 to 1 ug was reverse transcribed using random hexamers. The immunoSEQ multiplex PCR assay, covering 54 Vbeta and 13 Jbeta segments, was used to amplify TCR beta CDR3 regions. PCR amplification bias was corrected using a synthetic template baseline for primer optimization and computational correction. In the paper's pipeline: Only productive sequences were kept, with reads annotated to V, D and J genes according to IMGT and analyzed in immunoSEQ Analyzer. To calculate clonality, Shannon entropy was normalized by log2 of the number of productive unique sequences and then subtracted from one. For each patient and control, public and private clones were evaluated among the 100 most prevalent clones. A clone was defined as Susac-specific if it was absent from the healthy and MS cohorts, from over 1,000 published viral clones and from other ImmuneACCESS disease sequences. TCRdb reworked the public reads: Q25 trimming with fastp, MiXCR clone assembly, productive beta chains retained. Every distinct CDR3 protein forms one entry, paired with its most common genes and DNA. The V and J calls were not made by the authors but by TCRdb's processing. This sample gives over 95,000 distinct CDR3 sequences in total; over 90% of them show up just once. Of the sample, 0.13% to 0.15% is held by the ten largest clones.

Details on this clonotype: Which antigen it targets is not known. There are no base qualities to consult, and no much larger clone falls within one base.

High-throughput TCR beta sequencing profiled peripheral blood CD8+ and CD4+ T cells from healthy donors, Susac syndrome patients and multiple sclerosis patients. Healthy donors were included as age- and sex-matched controls. Bulk CD8+ and CD4+ T cells were purified magnetically by negative isolation, whereas CD8+ TEMRA cells were enriched by FACS. Blood was collected in EDTA tubes and processed within 24 hours, with PBMCs isolated through density gradient centrifugation. PBMCs intended for TCR sequencing were cryopreserved in liquid nitrogen and were subsequently thawed in a 37 degrees C water bath. The sorted or isolated CD4+, CD8+ and CD8+ TEMRA cells reached a purity of at least 90%. The CDR3 has 14 amino acids, counting the end cysteine and phenylalanine. CDR3 DNA only is kept here, 42 bases in frame from base 1. V loses 5 bases at its end and J loses 3 bases; junction bases beyond the gene matches: 7. CDR1 and CDR2 were assigned from the germline V gene as SGHRS and YFSETQ.

The sequenced sample consisted of CD4+ T cells from PBMCs. This chain is built from TRBV5-1 and TRBJ1-2; TRBD1 matches 7 bases in the middle. The source is a human donor in good health. The CDR3 protein: CASSRTGSDYGYTF. The sequenced DNA: TGCGCCAGCAGTCGGACAGGAAGTGACTATGGCTACACCTTC.